Each of the 18 T cell receptor beta chains below was sequenced from the same sample in a study of CD8+ T cells in alopecia areata. RNA, once extracted, was reverse transcribed into cDNA for use as the sequencing template. Only in-frame clones appear in the TCRdb table, and some are missing; sequencing was by immunoSEQ multiplex PCR. Of approximately 280,000 clones in the sample, over 45% were seen once. Described treatment: oral pan-JAK inhibitor, 5-10 mg twice daily. Sequencing used CD4+ T cells sorted from blood, obtained at week 24, from a patient treated with tofacitinib. The receptors here all came from a human donor with alopecia areata.

V usage is TRBV29-1 and J usage is TRBJ2-3; D may be TRBD2 (5 bases). The V gene's germline CDR1 is SQVTM and CDR2 ANQGSEA. The ends were cut back, 8 bases at V and 4 bases at J, with 16 bases in the middle. The CDR3 contains 13 residues. Written as DNA, the CDR3 is TGCAGCTTTGGTGAGGGCTCGGCAGATACGCAGTATTTT. Translating it yields CSFGEGSADTQYF.

The V and J genes are TRBV29-1 and TRBJ2-3, with D unresolved. The CDR3 has 14 residues. Trimming cost V 4 bases and J 1 base, with 12 bases left between them. CDR1 is SQVTM, CDR2 ANQGSEA, per germline. DNA of the CDR3: TGCAGCGTTGGCCTAAAGCAACGCACAGATACGCAGTATTTT. Amino acids: CSVGLKQRTDTQYF.

The genes are TRBV30 and TRBJ2-2; D is unresolved. Deletions cut 3 bases from V and 5 bases from J, with 13 bases between. The CDR3 length is 14 residues. Germline CDR1 reads GTSNPN; CDR2 reads SVGIG (reference sequence). The CDR3 reads CAWRWNLRTGELFF. The CDR3 DNA follows: TGTGCCTGGAGATGGAATTTGAGGACCGGGGAGCTGTTTTTT.

The rearrangement uses TRBV27 and TRBJ1-2; the D gene is possibly TRBD1 (5 bases). V was pared by 3 bases and J by 8 bases, with 10 bases between. This CDR3 region has 12 residues. The V gene's germline CDR1 is MNHEY and CDR2 SMNVEV (reference sequence). The CDR3 coding sequence is TGTGCCAGCAGTTTGTCGGGGGTAGGCTACACCTTC. Translated: CASSLSGVGYTF.

The J gene is TRBJ1-2, the V gene TRBV25-1; 9 bases are a match to TRBD1. The germline CDR1 and CDR2 sequences are MGHDK and SYGVNS. V lost 2 bases, J lost 8 bases, and 9 bases stayed unmatched. The CDR3 consists of 15 residues. Written as DNA, the CDR3 is TGTGCCAGCAGTGAAGTGGACAGGGGTCCCCTCGGCTACACCTTC. It yields the protein CASSEVDRGPLGYTF.

The V gene is TRBV5-1, the J gene TRBJ2-5, with D unclear. V gave up 2 bases and J gave up 0 bases, with 11 bases separating them. This CDR3 spans 15 amino acids. CDR1 SGHRS and CDR2 YFSETQ come from the germline V gene. The CDR3 loop is CASSLYSNNQETQYF. In DNA, the CDR3 is TGCGCCAGCAGCTTATACAGCAACAACCAAGAGACCCAGTACTTC.

As for this clone: The limits of the CDR3 on the DNA are not certain, so only TCRdb's listed CDR3 is given. The chain joins TRBV29-1 to TRBJ1-2; TRBD1, as called in the table, went unchecked against the DNA. Including both end residues, the CDR3 is 13 amino acids long. CDR1 SQVTM and CDR2 ANQGSEA come from the germline V gene. The CDR3 loop is CSVEVGQGASNTF.

This clone was counted a single time. The CDR3 reads CASSPTGTPNYEQYF. The CDR3 nucleotides are TGCGCCAGCAGCCCGACGGGGACACCGAATTACGAGCAGTACTTC. The chain has TRBV5-1 and TRBJ2-7; tentative D call: TRBD1 (6 bases). Between the trimmed V and J ends, which lost 4 bases and 4 bases, there was a span of 18 bases. This CDR3 spans 15 amino acids. Germline V gives CDR1 SGHRS, CDR2 YFSETQ.

This clone was observed a handful of times. The V and J genes are TRBV4-1 and TRBJ2-7; D is possibly TRBD2 (5 bases). The CDR3 runs to 15 residues. Germline loops: CDR1 MGHRA, CDR2 YSYEKL. V lost 3 bases to trimming and J lost 3 bases, with 15 bases between them. In DNA, the CDR3 is TGCGCCAGCAGCCAGCCGCTAGCTCGCGTCTACGAGCAGTACTTC. Protein sequence: CASSQPLARVYEQYF.

This chain connects TRBV7-9 to TRBJ1-2; D perhaps matches TRBD1 (5 bases). The length of the CDR3 is 13 residues. Trimming left V 1 base short and J 3 bases short, with 6 bases between. Germline CDR1 SEHNR, CDR2 FQNEAQ (reference sequence). The CDR3 loop reads CASSLEQDYGYTF. The CDR3 DNA reads TGTGCCAGCAGCTTAGAACAGGACTATGGCTACACCTTC. Full variable domain (remainder filled in from reference TRBV7-9 and TRBJ1-2): DTGVSQNPRHKITKRGQNVTFRCDPISEHNRLYWYRQTLGQGPEFLTYFQNEAQLEKSRLLSDRFSAERPKGSFSTLEIQRTEQGDSAMYLCASSLEQDYGYTFGSGTRLTVV.

The chain links TRBV18 to TRBJ1-2, with D possibly being TRBD1 (6 bases). V lost 0 bases, J lost 10 bases, and 15 bases lay in between. CDR3 length equals 14 residues. The germline V gene encodes CDR1 KGHSH and CDR2 LQKENI. The CDR3: CASSPPAGQEAYTF. The CDR3 nucleotides read TGTGCCAGCTCACCACCGGCGGGACAAGAGGCCTACACCTTC.

V is TRBV10-3 and J is TRBJ2-5, with 7 bases aligning to TRBD1. The J segment lost 0 bases and the V segment lost 4 bases, leaving 8 bases of the junction unmatched. CDR1 is ENHRY, CDR2 SYGVKD, per germline. The CDR3 runs 16 residues. The CDR3 nucleotides read TGTGCCATCAGTGCAGGGGGAGCAGGGTACCAAGAGACCCAGTACTTC. Translating gives CAISAGGAGYQETQYF.

The chain couples TRBV25-1 to TRBJ2-3, with D possibly TRBD2 on 5 matching bases. Germline V gene data show CDR1 as MGHDK and CDR2 as SYGVNS. V gave up 6 bases and J gave up 1 base, with 11 bases separating them. The CDR3 contains 14 residues. CDR3 sequence: CASSPSGGTDTQYF. CDR3 in DNA: TGTGCCAGCAGCCCGAGCGGAGGCACAGATACGCAGTATTTT.

The V call is TRBV5-1, the J call TRBJ2-7; 14 bases agree with TRBD2. V lost 0 bases and J lost 6; bases outside the gene matches: 11. This CDR3 is 18 amino acids long. Germline V gene sequence: CDR1 SGHRS, CDR2 YFSETQ. CDR3 loop: CASSLGRTSGGSSGEQYF. Written as DNA, the CDR3 is TGCGCCAGCAGCTTGGGAAGGACTAGCGGGGGGTCTTCCGGCGAGCAGTACTTC.

This clone has more than one count but fewer than ten. Other DNA sequences of this sample code for an identical CDR3. The V gene is TRBV20-1, the J gene TRBJ2-7; D not resolved. The germline gives CDR1 DFQATT, CDR2 SNEGSKA (reference sequence). CDR3 length: 11 residues. Between the trimmed V and J ends, which lost 0 bases and 0 bases, there was a span of 0 bases. The CDR3 bases are TGCAGTGCTAGAGACTCCTACGAGCAGTACTTC. It yields the protein CSARDSYEQYF.

The chain has TRBV29-1 and TRBJ2-1; 9 nucleotides agree with TRBD1. The V gene end was trimmed by 5 bases and the J gene end by 1 base; junction bases not matched to a gene: 15. CDR1 is SQVTM, CDR2 ANQGSEA, per germline. This CDR3 region has 18 residues. In DNA form, the CDR3 reads TGCAGCGTTACGCCGGGACAGGGAGATGGCTTATCCTACAATGAGCAGTTCTTC. Protein sequence: CSVTPGQGDGLSYNEQFF.

This clone was seen only once. The chain is built from TRBV2 and TRBJ2-5; D uncertain. V was pared by 6 bases and J by 4 bases, with 9 bases between. CDR1 and CDR2 (germline): SNHLY, FYNNEI. The CDR3 contains 12 residues. The DNA for the CDR3 is TGTGCCAGCAGGTCAGAAGGAGAGACCCAGTACTTC. This encodes CASRSEGETQYF. Full variable domain (remainder filled in from reference TRBV2 and TRBJ2-5): EPEVTQTPSHQVTQMGQEVILRCVPISNHLYFYWYRQILGQKVEFLVSFYNNEISEKSEIFDDQFSVERPDGSNFTLKIRSTKLEDSAMYFCASRSEGETQYFGPGTRLLVL.

This sequence joins TRBV5-1 and TRBJ2-5, with D unclear. The CDR3 is 14 residues long. V was clipped by 4 bases and J by 5 bases, with 15 bases between them. Germline CDR1 is SGHRS and CDR2 is YFSETQ. Here the CDR3 DNA reads TGCGCCAGCAGCGGCCGGGCGAGCCCGGAGACCCAGTACTTC. This gives the protein CASSGRASPETQYF.